These 20 T cell receptor beta chains originate from one sample sequenced in a study of T-cell reconstitution after alpha-beta-depleted transplantation in children. The TCRbeta library was prepared with unique molecular identifiers. TCRdb reanalysed the PCR reads using MiXCR and keeps one entry per CDR3 protein. Here the sample spans fewer than 1 million distinct CDR3 sequences, 16% being singletons. This sample comprised PBMCs, mostly from graft donor cells, obtained 360 days after TCRalphabeta/CD19-depleted stem cell transplant. These receptors were collected from a male patient aged 10 to 17 who had a stem cell transplant for acute lymphoblastic leukemia, so the T cells may come from the graft donor.

V usage is TRBV30 and J usage is TRBJ1-1, with 10 bases lining up with TRBD1. The CDR3 is 16 residues long. CDR1 GTSNPN and CDR2 SVGIG come from the germline V gene (reference sequence). V lost 3 bases and J lost 2; bases outside the gene matches: 9. CDR3 amino acids: CAWRNRQGAGNTEAFF. The CDR3 bases are TGTGCCTGGAGGAATAGACAGGGGGCGGGTAACACTGAAGCTTTCTTT.

This clonotype was seen more than once but under ten times. The V gene is TRBV12-3 or TRBV12-4, the J gene TRBJ2-1, with no clear D. V dropped 8 bases and J dropped 8 bases, with 19 bases sitting between them. The CDR3 consists of 14 residues. As DNA, the CDR3 is TGTGCCAGCTCTGAGTTTCACGGTACAGATGAGCAGTTCTTC. Translated, it gives CASSEFHGTDEQFF.

This clonotype was observed a few times. The chain's CDR3 is CASSFTGGQPQHF. The CDR3 nucleotides read TGTGCCAGCAGTTTTACAGGGGGTCAGCCCCAGCATTTT. This chain uses TRBV12-3 or TRBV12-4 with TRBJ1-5; the match to TRBD1 covers 8 bases. V trimming: 3 bases; J trimming: 6 bases; junction bases outside the gene matches: 1. There are 13 residues in the CDR3.

In this sample, this clonotype turned up once. For the CDR3, the DNA is TGTGCCAGCAGCTTTTACGGAGATACGCAGTATTTT. Protein product: CASSFYGDTQYF. The chain employs TRBV7-3 and TRBJ2-3; no firm D call. Deletions cut 3 bases from V and 5 bases from J, with 6 bases between. The length of the CDR3 is 12 residues. CDR1 SGHTA and CDR2 FQGTGA come from the germline V gene. Full variable domain (remainder filled in from reference TRBV7-3 and TRBJ2-3): GAGVSQTPSNKVTEKGKYVELRCDPISGHTALYWYRQSLGQGPEFLIYFQGTGAADDSGLPNDRFFAVRPEGSVSTLKIQRTERGDSAVYLCASSFYGDTQYFGPGTRLTVL.

This clonotype was recorded a few times. V and J are TRBV5-1 and TRBJ2-5; TRBD2 matches 15 bases. Trimming cost V 4 bases and J 4 bases; bases outside gene matches: 8. Germline loops: CDR1 SGHRS, CDR2 YFSETQ. The CDR3 is made up of 17 amino acids. CDR3 region: CASSPVGGLAGGETQYF. CDR3 DNA sequence: TGCGCCAGCAGCCCGGTGGGGGGACTAGCGGGAGGAGAGACCCAGTACTTC.

The chain links TRBV7-7 to TRBJ2-5, with a possible D match to TRBD1 (6 bases). The germline CDR1 and CDR2 sequences are SSHAT and FNYEAQ (reference sequence). The germline V and J ends were trimmed by 4 bases and 4 bases, with 13 bases remaining between them. The CDR3 totals 14 residues. The CDR3 nucleotides read TGTGCCAGCAGCTCGACCGGGACAAGAGAGACCCAGTACTTC. Translation gives CASSSTGTRETQYF.

The chain has TRBV18 and TRBJ2-5; TRBD2 agrees at 7 bases. V was clipped by 8 bases and J by 5 bases; unmatched bases: 8. The CDR3 runs to 13 residues. CDR1 and CDR2 (germline): KGHSH, LQKENI. CDR3: CASAPGLVETQYF. The CDR3 nucleotides are TGTGCCAGCGCCCCCGGACTAGTTGAGACCCAGTACTTC.

As DNA, the CDR3 is TGTGCCAGCAGCAAAGTTCTCGAGCAGTACTTC. Translating gives CASSKVLEQYF. The genes are TRBV6-2 or TRBV6-3 and TRBJ2-7; D remains ambiguous. Germline V lookup: CDR1 MNHEY, CDR2 SVGEGT. Trimming removed 6 bases at V and 6 bases at J, with 9 bases between. CDR3 length: 11 amino acids.

This clonotype was counted a few times. This chain uses TRBV12-3 or TRBV12-4 with TRBJ1-1; TRBD1 aligns across 8 bases. J gave up 0 bases and V 6 bases, and 9 bases lay outside the gene matches. CDR3 length: 16 residues. The CDR3: CASRTGQAPMNTEAFF. The CDR3 nucleotides are TGTGCCAGCAGAACGGGACAGGCGCCCATGAACACTGAAGCTTTCTTT.

The gene calls are TRBV5-1 and TRBJ2-1; 12 bases align to TRBD2. This CDR3 comprises 19 residues. V trimming: 1 base; J trimming: 4 bases; junction bases outside the gene matches: 12. Germline V CDR1 and CDR2: SGHRS, YFSETQ. The CDR3 nucleotides are TGCGCCAGCAGCTTGATCGAGTCAAAGGGACTAGCGGGTTACAATGAGCAGTTCTTC. Encoded protein: CASSLIESKGLAGYNEQFF.

This chain links TRBV7-2 with TRBJ2-2; 9 bases agree with TRBD2. V lost 5 bases to trimming and J lost 1 base; unmatched junction nucleotides: 5. The CDR3 has 16 residues. The V gene's germline CDR1 is SGHTA and CDR2 FQGNSA. The CDR3, as DNA: TGTGCCAGCAGCACCCCTAGCGGGGTGAACACCGGGGAGCTGTTTTTT. Encoded protein: CASSTPSGVNTGELFF.

The genes are TRBV18 and TRBJ2-1; D remains ambiguous. There are 12 residues in the CDR3. Trimming shortened V by 1 base and J by 5 bases, and 3 bases separated the two germline ends. Germline V gene data show CDR1 as KGHSH and CDR2 as LQKENI. This CDR3 reads CASSPQNNEQFF. CDR3 coding DNA: TGTGCCAGCTCACCACAAAACAATGAGCAGTTCTTC.

In its sample, this clonotype was seen a few times. The gene calls are TRBV9 and TRBJ2-1, with 11 bases that match TRBD2. After removal of 3 bases from V and 2 bases from J, the junction contained 1 base not matched to a gene. This CDR3 comprises 15 residues. From germline, CDR1 is SGDLS and CDR2 YYNGEE. This CDR3 is CASSGSGRAYNEQFF. DNA of the CDR3: TGTGCCAGCAGCGGTAGCGGGAGGGCCTACAATGAGCAGTTCTTC.

The V and J genes are TRBV5-1 and TRBJ2-1; D is possibly TRBD2 (7 bases). Looked up from germline, CDR1 is SGHRS and CDR2 is YFSETQ. Trimming took off 3 bases at V and 5 bases at J, with 12 bases between the two ends. This CDR3 region has 14 residues. The CDR3 sequence: CASSWGGGNNEQFF. The CDR3 coding sequence is TGCGCCAGCAGCTGGGGAGGGGGGAACAATGAGCAGTTCTTC.

This clonotype has just a few counts. V gene TRBV5-4 combines with J gene TRBJ2-7, with TRBD1 as a possible D gene (5 bases). CDR3 length: 14 residues. Germline CDR1 and CDR2: SGHNT and YYREEE (reference sequence). Trimming stripped 4 bases from V and 2 bases from J, with 13 bases between. CDR3 protein: CASSRGADTYEQYF. For the CDR3, the DNA is TGTGCCAGCAGCCGTGGGGCGGACACCTACGAGCAGTACTTC.

This clonotype was counted ten times or more. This chain links TRBV29-1 with TRBJ2-3, with 8 bases matching TRBD2. CDR3 length equals 13 residues. Germline lookup yields CDR1 SQVTM and CDR2 ANQGSEA. Unmatched junction bases numbered 5, after V lost 4 bases and J lost 5 bases. The CDR3 sequence is CSVAGRAIDTQYF. The CDR3 bases are TGCAGCGTTGCCGGGAGGGCCATAGATACGCAGTATTTT.

This clonotype came up a few times. This chain uses TRBV12-3 or TRBV12-4 with TRBJ1-5; D gene unclear. This CDR3 spans 13 amino acids. V lost 6 bases, J lost 4 bases, and 10 bases lay in between. CDR3 in amino acids: CASSKMGNQPQHF. The CDR3 DNA follows: TGTGCCAGCAGCAAAATGGGGAATCAGCCCCAGCATTTT.

CDR3 sequence: CASIRDFSSYNEQFF. The CDR3 DNA reads TGTGCCAGCATCCGGGACTTTAGCTCCTACAATGAGCAGTTCTTC. The chain combines TRBV7-9 with TRBJ2-1, with D possibly matching TRBD2 (6 bases). CDR1 and CDR2 (germline): SEHNR, FQNEAQ (reference sequence). The CDR3 is 15 residues long. Deletions cut 7 bases from V and 0 bases from J, with 13 bases between.

This clonotype has ten or more counts. The chain joins TRBV2 to TRBJ1-1; the D gene is possibly TRBD1 (6 bases). V was clipped by 7 bases and J by 4 bases, with 13 bases between them. This CDR3 is built from 13 residues. Germline V lookup: CDR1 SNHLY, CDR2 FYNNEI. The CDR3 DNA is TGTGCCAGCAACCTAGGGGGGGTCACTGAAGCTTTCTTT. Amino acids: CASNLGGVTEAFF.

This clonotype came up a few times. The genes are TRBV20-1 and TRBJ2-1; 13 positions agree with TRBD2. The ends lost 4 bases at V and 6 bases at J; junction bases unmatched: 3. The CDR3 extends over 14 amino acids. Germline lookup yields CDR1 DFQATT and CDR2 SNEGSKA (reference sequence). The CDR3, as DNA: TGCAGTGCTAAACTAGCGGGAGGGCTCAATGAGCAGTTCTTC. Amino acid sequence: CSAKLAGGLNEQFF.